Following are 25 T cell receptor beta chains from one sample sequenced in a study of blood T cells in healthy people across ages (dated by TCRdb to the mid-2010s). The method behind the library was 5' RACE. TCRdb records Illumina HiSeq 2500 as the sequencer. A second PCR of about 6 to 11 cycles was run with a J-beta primer mix and a sample-barcoded 5' primer. TCRdb took the public reads, trimmed them with fastp at Q25, ran MiXCR for clone calling and kept in-frame beta chains. For every CDR3 protein sequence, its rows merge into one entry that carries the most common genes and DNA. Recorded for this sample are about 670,000 distinct CDR3 sequences; roughly half of them occurred a single time. Clones ranked in the top ten supply roughly 12% of the sample. Material for sequencing was blood. The receptors derive from an elderly woman in good health.

This sequence joins TRBV25-1 and TRBJ2-6, with 9 bases aligning to TRBD1. V lost 5 bases to trimming and J lost 3 bases; unmatched junction nucleotides: 2. This CDR3 region has 15 residues. Germline V CDR1 and CDR2: MGHDK, SYGVNS. DNA for the CDR3: TGTGCCAGCAGTACAGGGGGCATTGGGGCCAACGTCCTGACTTTC. This sequence encodes CASSTGGIGANVLTF.

Only a few counts were recorded for this clonotype. V is TRBV6-1 and J is TRBJ1-5, with D possibly being TRBD1 (6 bases). The CDR3 spans 15 residues. CDR1 is MNHNS and CDR2 is SASEGT in the germline V gene. The V end was cut by 4 bases, the J end by 9 bases, with 19 bases between. CDR3 DNA: TGTGCCAGCAGTGCCAACGTCGTAGGGGGTCGGCCCCAGCATTTT. Protein: CASSANVVGGRPQHF.

The chain employs TRBV20-1 and TRBJ2-1; TRBD2 aligns across 9 bases. Germline V gene data show CDR1 as DFQATT and CDR2 as SNEGSKA (reference sequence). Germline trimming cut 5 bases from V and 8 bases from J; bases unmatched to any gene: 10. The CDR3 spans 14 residues. CDR3 sequence reads: CSASKAGGLDEQFF. DNA for the CDR3: TGCAGTGCTTCCAAAGCGGGGGGCCTGGATGAGCAGTTCTTC.

In this sample, this clonotype turned up once. The chain recombines TRBV28 with TRBJ2-7, with 10 bases that match TRBD1. Germline-derived CDR1 and CDR2 are MDHEN and SYDVKM. The CDR3 length is 15 residues. Trimming took 3 bases from V and 4 from J; bases not matched to a gene: 6. CDR3 amino acids: CASSFPGQGGYEQYF. The CDR3 DNA sequence: TGTGCCAGCAGTTTTCCCGGACAGGGGGGATACGAGCAGTACTTC.

This rearrangement joins TRBV3-1 to TRBJ2-3; 8 positions agree with TRBD2. CDR3 length: 16 residues. Looked up from germline, CDR1 is LGHDT and CDR2 is YNNKEL (reference sequence). With V trimmed by 0 bases and J by 7 bases, 9 bases remained unmatched. In DNA, the CDR3 is TGTGCCAGCAGCCAAGACGGGGGGACTAGTCGAAATACGCAGTATTTT. This translates into CASSQDGGTSRNTQYF.

The chain has TRBV7-9 and TRBJ2-4; no clear D gene. The J call may be incorrect, as the DNA end agrees better with TRBJ2-5. The CDR3 has 15 amino acids. Germline V gives CDR1 SEHNR, CDR2 FQNEAQ (reference sequence). The CDR3 DNA follows: TGTGCCAGCAGCTTGGTGGTTGGGCGGCAAGAGACCCAGTACTTC. This sequence encodes CASSLVVGRQETQYF.

Worth noting for this clonotype: This may be a read error: a much more frequent sequence differs by one nucleotide. DNA of the CDR3: TGTGCCTCGACCGGGACAGGGGGGAACAATGAGCAGTACTTC. Translating it yields CASTGTGGNNEQYF. The rearrangement uses TRBV10-3 and TRBJ2-1; 11 positions agree with TRBD1. The J call may be in error: the DNA end matches TRBJ2-7 better. CDR3 length: 14 residues. Germline V lookup: CDR1 ENHRY, CDR2 SYGVKD.

The chain combines TRBV6-1 with TRBJ1-5; D is unresolved. Looked up from germline, CDR1 is MNHNS and CDR2 is SASEGT. The CDR3 totals 17 residues. Trimming left V 1 base short and J 0 bases short, with 13 bases between. The CDR3 is CASSEEIESYSNQPQHF. The CDR3 DNA follows: TGTGCCAGCAGTGAAGAAATCGAGAGCTATAGCAATCAGCCCCAGCATTTT.

This rearrangement joins TRBV29-1 to TRBJ1-6, with 7 bases fitting TRBD1. The CDR3 sequence is 15 residues long. CDR1 and CDR2 from the germline V gene are SQVTM and ANQGSEA. Germline trimming cut 4 bases from V and 3 bases from J; bases unmatched to any gene: 6. CDR3 loop: CSVATGENYNSPLHF. In DNA, the CDR3 is TGCAGCGTTGCAACAGGGGAAAACTATAATTCACCCCTCCACTTT.

This clonotype was seen more than once but under ten times. The J gene is TRBJ2-1, the V gene TRBV2; the D gene is possibly TRBD2 (6 bases). This CDR3 spans 11 amino acids. V lost 10 bases, J lost 5 bases, and 9 bases lay in between. Per the germline V gene, CDR1 is SNHLY and CDR2 is FYNNEI. CDR3 sequence (DNA): TGTGCCACCAAGCGGGACAATGAGCAGTTCTTC. Its protein is CATKRDNEQFF.

This clonotype was seen ten or more times. This chain connects TRBV7-9 to TRBJ2-7; D unresolved. With 11 bases removed from V and 5 bases from J, the gap between germline ends came to 13 bases. Germline assignment: CDR1 SEHNR and CDR2 FQNEAQ (reference sequence). The CDR3 spans 11 residues. The CDR3 coding sequence is TGTGCCGGCTTCTGTCCTGACGAGCAGTACTTC. Amino acid sequence: CAGFCPDEQYF.

The table lists this clonotype with a few counts. The gene calls are TRBV12-3 or TRBV12-4 and TRBJ2-7, with 10 bases lining up with TRBD1. The CDR3 runs to 17 residues. V lost 2 bases and J lost 7; bases outside the gene matches: 14. The CDR3 coding sequence is TGTGCCAGCAGTTTACACCGCGGGACAGGGGTGGACAATGAGCAGTACTTC. As protein: CASSLHRGTGVDNEQYF.

This chain connects TRBV6-1 to TRBJ2-3, with D maybe TRBD1 (8 bases). CDR3 length: 14 amino acids. V lost 4 bases to trimming and J lost 6 bases, with 14 bases between them. Germline-derived CDR1 and CDR2 are MNHNS and SASEGT. This chain's CDR3 is CASSVDRGGDTQYF. The CDR3 DNA reads as TGTGCCAGCAGTGTCGACAGGGGAGGGGATACGCAGTATTTT.

The sample holds many counts of this clonotype. The chain combines TRBV20-1 with TRBJ1-5; D is undetermined. The germline CDR1 and CDR2 sequences are DFQATT and SNEGSKA (reference sequence). V was pared by 3 bases and J by 0 bases, with 6 bases between. CDR3 length: 13 amino acids. The CDR3 sequence: CSASAGSNQPQHF. CDR3 nucleotide sequence: TGCAGTGCTAGCGCGGGTAGCAATCAGCCCCAGCATTTT.

The V and J genes are TRBV4-1 and TRBJ2-3; D call uncertain. CDR1 MGHRA and CDR2 YSYEKL come from the germline V gene. The CDR3 has 16 residues. V dropped 0 bases and J dropped 4 bases, with 14 bases sitting between them. CDR3: CASSQEVSTEADTQYF. The CDR3 nucleotides are TGCGCCAGCAGCCAAGAGGTCAGCACCGAAGCAGATACGCAGTATTTT.

Here the CDR3 reads CASSLVQTAYEQYF. In DNA, the CDR3 is TGTGCCAGCAGCTTAGTTCAAACAGCCTACGAGCAGTACTTC. This chain connects TRBV7-8 to TRBJ2-1, with unresolved D. The DNA end is a closer match to TRBJ2-7, so the J assignment may be wrong. CDR3 length equals 14 residues. CDR1 is SGHVS, CDR2 FQNEAQ, per germline.

The V call is TRBV27, the J call TRBJ2-6; 8 bases line up with TRBD2. Germline assignment: CDR1 MNHEY and CDR2 SMNVEV (reference sequence). Losses at the gene ends were 6 bases for V and 0 bases for J; bases not matched to a gene: 10. The CDR3 contains 18 residues. DNA of the CDR3: TGTGCCAGCAGCCGTCGCGGGGGGCCTTTCTCTGGGGCCAACGTCCTGACTTTC. It is translated as CASSRRGGPFSGANVLTF.

The rearrangement links TRBV5-1 to TRBJ1-2; D might be TRBD1 (5 bases). The V gene's germline CDR1 is SGHRS and CDR2 YFSETQ. Trimming took 1 base from V and 6 from J, leaving 13 bases between them. The CDR3 loop spans 14 amino acids. CDR3 residues: CASSLTTGADGYTF. CDR3 nucleotide sequence: TGCGCCAGCAGCTTGACAACAGGAGCGGATGGCTACACCTTC.

This clonotype occurred many times. This rearrangement joins TRBV6-6 to TRBJ1-2; TRBD1 might be the D (5 bases). CDR3 length: 14 amino acids. Between the trimmed V and J ends, which lost 2 bases and 2 bases, there was a span of 9 bases. CDR1 is MNHNY and CDR2 is SVGAGI in the germline V gene (reference sequence). The CDR3 coding sequence is TGTGCCAGCAGTTACGCCAGGGAAAACTATGGCTACACCTTC. Translating it yields CASSYARENYGYTF.

A note on this clonotype: Being one base from a much bigger clone, this may be a read error. The chain has TRBV28 and TRBJ1-2, with 7 bases fitting TRBD1. The germline V gene encodes CDR1 MDHEN and CDR2 SYDVKM. The CDR3 length is 15 residues. V lost 2 bases to trimming and J lost 3 bases; unmatched junction nucleotides: 6. DNA of the CDR3: TGTGCCAGCAGTTTACCGACAGGGCGGTACTATGGCTACACCTTC. As protein: CASSLPTGRYYGYTF.

Only one count was recorded for this clonotype. Sequence at one end of the junction differs from germline and may be a read error. The chain uses TRBV3-1 and TRBJ2-4; the D gene could be TRBD1 or TRBD2 (5 bases each). CDR3 size: 17 residues. Germline-derived CDR1 and CDR2 are LGHDT and YNNKEL (reference sequence). The chain's CDR3 is CASSQWATQGARNIQYF. The CDR3 region has the DNA TGTGCCAGCAGCCAATGGGCCACCCAGGGAGCCAGAAACATTCAGTACTTC.

The V call is TRBV10-3, the J call TRBJ1-1; D remains ambiguous. V was cut by 0 bases and J by 1 base, with 12 bases left in between. From germline, CDR1 is ENHRY and CDR2 SYGVKD. This CDR3 comprises 16 residues. CDR3 bases: TGTGCCATCAGTGAGTCGCAAGCGTCAAGGAACACTGAAGCTTTCTTT. Protein: CAISESQASRNTEAFF.

The chain uses TRBV29-1 and TRBJ1-2; 8 bases map to TRBD1. The CDR3 is made up of 13 amino acids. The trim removed 7 bases at V and 7 bases at J, leaving 11 bases unmatched. The V gene's germline CDR1 is SQVTM and CDR2 ANQGSEA. The CDR3 DNA reads TGCAGCGCTCGATCGTCAGGGGGCTTTGGCTACACCTTC. Residues: CSARSSGGFGYTF.

This clonotype turned up a few times. This sequence may be a read error, since a much larger clone differs from it by one base. The chain carries TRBV29-1 and TRBJ1-2; weak D call: TRBD1 (5 bases). V was pared by 0 bases and J by 5 bases, with 16 bases between. Germline-derived CDR1 and CDR2 are SQVTM and ANQGSEA. This CDR3 spans 15 amino acids. CDR3 DNA sequence: TGCAGCGTTGAAGATGACGGGGCCCGGACTTATGGCTACACCTTC. Its protein product is CSVEDDGARTYGYTF.

This clonotype was recorded at least ten times. The chain couples TRBV4-2 to TRBJ2-7; TRBD1 matches 7 bases. Losses at the gene ends were 1 base for V and 6 bases for J; bases not matched to a gene: 9. This CDR3 is 15 amino acids long. Germline-derived CDR1 and CDR2 are LGHNA and YNFKEQ. CDR3 sequence (DNA): TGTGCCAGCAGCCAAGCCGGGACAGCCTTTACCGAGCAGTACTTC. Translated, it gives CASSQAGTAFTEQYF.